This TCR beta chain originates from a study of glioma-infiltrating T cells (dated by TCRdb to about 2016). In terms of the full investigation: Low-grade gliomas were WHO grade II oligodendrogliomas or astrocytomas, and glioblastomas were WHO grade IV tumors sampled at initial rather than recurrent diagnosis. For blood libraries, the target was roughly 4- to 10-fold sequencing coverage of some 960,000 peripheral T cells. Before surgery, glioma patients were given dexamethasone for six or fewer days. To measure how far tissue and blood T-cell populations diverged, each tissue-infiltrating repertoire was compared against the peripheral blood repertoire of the same patient. Glioma tissue, non-neoplastic brain tissue and matched peripheral blood mononuclear cells were used as sources from which TCR alpha- and beta-chain repertoires were sequenced. The paired cohort was made up of three low-grade glioma patients, 8 or 9 primary glioblastoma patients and three non-glioma patients who contributed non-neoplastic brain tissue.

V and J lose 0 bases and 4 bases, and a span of 22 bases separates them. The CDR3 runs 19 residues from the cysteine to the phenylalanine. Just CDR3 DNA is preserved here, 57 bases in frame from base 1. The germline V gene (reference sequence) yields LGHDT for CDR1 and YNNKEL for CDR2. Surgical brain or tumor specimens were cryofrozen in liquid nitrogen immediately after resection, and peripheral blood cells were collected concurrently. The investigation overall reported the following: Patients with low tissue-blood divergence were marked by a signature set of shared blood CDR3 motifs, and that set was depleted in highly divergent patients. VJ-independent divergence between tissue and blood was lower than expected in non-neoplastic patients but higher than expected in all gliomas, particularly low-grade gliomas. The group comparisons were based on small numbers of patients: three non-neoplastic, three low-grade glioma and several glioblastoma patients. Only a very small number of CDR3 sequences turned up in both tissue and blood, a result put down to high CDR3 diversity combined with limited sampling.

This clonotype showed up just a few times. What this receptor recognizes is not known. The sample holds no much larger clone one base away, and base qualities are not on file. TCR alpha and beta CDR3 regions were amplified with the iRepertoire nested amplicon-rescue multiplex PCR (arm-PCR) platform from RNA. The input for one-step reverse transcription and amplification was 100-400 ng of either tissue mRNA or PBMC total RNA. Following bead purification, Illumina adapters were added by a secondary multiplex PCR, and the libraries were gel-purified between 200 and 400 bp. Internal 6-nucleotide barcodes were carried by the libraries and were used for demultiplexing. Sequencing of libraries was performed on an Illumina MiSeq with 2x220 or 2x250 nucleotide paired-end reads. For the original study's pipeline: Paired reads were merged with FLASH 1.2.11 and aligned to the GRCh37 human genome with BWA-MEM before extracting TRA and TRB reads. An IMGT-derived reference of cassette sequences and CDR3 motifs, with pseudogenes included, was used for V and J assignment. Three-frame translation of reads was performed, and productive CDR3s were defined as those with a C...FGXG motif and no stop codons. Unique combinations of V-J cassette pair and CDR3 amino acid sequence were defined as clonotypes. Reads were filtered by Hamming distance, with the threshold set by the sequence error rate of each sample in mapped regions. Starting from the raw public reads, TCRdb applied fastp trimming at Q25, assembled clones with MiXCR and retained in-frame beta chains. Rows with one shared CDR3 protein collapse into an entry with the most common genes and DNA. The authors' filters were not applied to this entry. Recorded for this sample are about 410,000 distinct CDR3 sequences; about two fifths of them occurred a single time. The ten most abundant clones make up approximately 12% of the sample.

The chain is assembled from TRBV3-1 and TRBJ2-1; perhaps TRBD2 is the D gene, with 6 bases matching. The material sequenced was glioma tissue, nonneoplastic brain tissue, or PBMCs (not recorded which). The sequence came from a human donor with low-grade glioma or glioblastoma, undergoing nonglioma brain surgery, or in good health (not recorded which). In nucleotide form, the sequence is TGTGCCAGCAGCCAAGATCCCTTAGCCCGGGGGAAGATATACAATGAGCAGTTCTTC. This translates into CASSQDPLARGKIYNEQFF.